These T cell receptor beta chains were read from a single sample in a study of PD-1 blockade in classical Hodgkin lymphoma. The protocol was immunoSEQ multiplex PCR, while the TCRdb copy is restricted to in-frame clones and leaves out a portion. The sample consists of around 13,000 clones, 81% of them appearing once. Here the sequenced sample was peripheral blood mononuclear cells (PBMCs), taken at baseline. These receptors were taken from a human donor with classical Hodgkin lymphoma. Each CDR3 is given with its conserved first and last residue. Each record gives: V gene, J gene, CDR3 protein.

V gene: TRBV5-4
J gene: TRBJ1-4
CDR3 protein: CASSSGTGPEKLFF

V gene: TRBV4-2
J gene: TRBJ1-6
CDR3 protein: CASSQGSYNPPLHF

V gene: TRBV5-6
J gene: TRBJ1-1
CDR3 protein: CASSLLPGNTEAFF

V gene: TRBV4-1
J gene: TRBJ1-6
CDR3 protein: CASSQGWNSPLHF

V gene: TRBV7-2
J gene: TRBJ2-5
CDR3 protein: CASSLAVGETQYF

V gene: TRBV2
J gene: TRBJ1-2
CDR3 protein: CATRGLGGYTF

V gene: TRBV12-5
J gene: TRBJ2-1
CDR3 protein: CASGLVLVRLFGPSTDNEQFF

V gene: TRBV27
J gene: TRBJ2-1
CDR3 protein: CASSLVSLGEQFF

V gene: TRBV19
J gene: TRBJ1-6
CDR3 protein: CASSMGLSSYNSPLHF

V gene: TRBV9
J gene: TRBJ1-1
CDR3 protein: CASSAPRQRDTEAFF

V gene: TRBV5-4
J gene: TRBJ1-2
CDR3 protein: CASSSGQGIGGYTF

V gene: TRBV6-5
J gene: TRBJ2-2
CDR3 protein: CASSYGAGRSGELFF

V gene: TRBV28
J gene: TRBJ1-2
CDR3 protein: CASSTEQGALGAGYTF

V gene: TRBV7-2
J gene: TRBJ2-5
CDR3 protein: CASSFSGETQYF

V gene: TRBV6-5
J gene: TRBJ2-1
CDR3 protein: CASSESPLRQFF

V gene: TRBV4-3
J gene: TRBJ1-2
CDR3 protein: CASSREAGADYGYTF

V gene: TRBV18
J gene: TRBJ2-3
CDR3 protein: CASSPRTVGDTQYF

V gene: TRBV18
J gene: TRBJ2-3
CDR3 protein: CASSPDSEATQYF

V gene: TRBV28
J gene: TRBJ2-2
CDR3 protein: CASLSSGGPGELFF

V gene: TRBV13
J gene: TRBJ2-3
CDR3 protein: CASSIRTSTDTQYF

V gene: TRBV18
J gene: TRBJ2-5
CDR3 protein: CASSPIAGNSRETQYF

V gene: TRBV9
J gene: TRBJ2-5
CDR3 protein: CASSQNRESARETQYF

V gene: TRBV28
J gene: TRBJ1-1
CDR3 protein: CASSSGLSAFF

V gene: TRBV5-1
J gene: TRBJ2-3
CDR3 protein: CASSLGGGLVDTQYF

V gene: TRBV7-9
J gene: TRBJ1-1
CDR3 protein: CASSLVGKTEAFF

V gene: TRBV5-1
J gene: TRBJ2-1
CDR3 protein: CASSLGGAGNEQFF

V gene: TRBV5-6
J gene: TRBJ1-3
CDR3 protein: CASSLSSGNTIYF

V gene: TRBV5-1
J gene: TRBJ2-3
CDR3 protein: CASSLAPAGAISTDTQYF

V gene: TRBV10-3
J gene: TRBJ2-7
CDR3 protein: CAISDPNEQYF

V gene: TRBV5-6
J gene: TRBJ1-1
CDR3 protein: CASSGGALEAFF

V gene: TRBV4-2
J gene: TRBJ1-5
CDR3 protein: CASSQADRGSNQPQHF

V gene: TRBV14
J gene: TRBJ2-1
CDR3 protein: CASNIGGPINEQFF

V gene: TRBV19
J gene: TRBJ1-4
CDR3 protein: CASSIGVGLNPNEKLFF

V gene: TRBV6-1
J gene: TRBJ2-7
CDR3 protein: CASGPGQGSSEQYF

V gene: TRBV4-1
J gene: TRBJ2-1
CDR3 protein: CASSPQRGDDEQFF

V gene: TRBV19
J gene: TRBJ1-2
CDR3 protein: CASSLPGTGVHYGYTF

V gene: TRBV5-1
J gene: TRBJ1-2
CDR3 protein: CASSKGPGNYGYTF

V gene: TRBV5-1
J gene: TRBJ2-1
CDR3 protein: CASSLVIGQYNEQFF

V gene: TRBV4-1
J gene: TRBJ2-3
CDR3 protein: CASSQGSGGTDTQYF

V gene: TRBV15
J gene: TRBJ2-3
CDR3 protein: CATSRDLNRGGDTQYF

V gene: TRBV5-1
J gene: TRBJ2-1
CDR3 protein: CASSLVFTSGYYNEQFF

V gene: TRBV7-3
J gene: TRBJ2-2
CDR3 protein: CVSSSAGGNTGELFF

V gene: TRBV5-8
J gene: TRBJ2-4
CDR3 protein: CASSLEGNIQYF

V gene: TRBV6-4
J gene: TRBJ2-2
CDR3 protein: CASQERDTGELFF